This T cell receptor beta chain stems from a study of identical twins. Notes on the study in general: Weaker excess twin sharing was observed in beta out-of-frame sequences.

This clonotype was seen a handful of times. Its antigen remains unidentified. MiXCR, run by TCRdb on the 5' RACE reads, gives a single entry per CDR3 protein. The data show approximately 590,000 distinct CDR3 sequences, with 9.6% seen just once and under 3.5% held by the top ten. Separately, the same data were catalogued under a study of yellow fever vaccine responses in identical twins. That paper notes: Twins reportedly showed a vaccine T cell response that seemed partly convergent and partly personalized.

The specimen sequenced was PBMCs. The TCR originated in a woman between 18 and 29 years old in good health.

Here the CDR3 DNA reads TGCGCCAGCAGCGCCGGACAGGGGAAGACTGAAGCTTTCTTT. Translating gives CASSAGQGKTEAFF. The chain links TRBV5-1 to TRBJ1-1; 9 nucleotides align to TRBD1. The V gene's germline CDR1 is SGHRS and CDR2 YFSETQ. This CDR3 is built from 14 residues. The V segment lost 4 bases and the J segment 5 bases; nucleotides outside the gene matches: 6.